This T cell receptor beta chain was obtained from a study of blood T cell repertoires in COVID-19. Looking at the study overall: Sites across the United States, Italy and Spain contributed samples from acute and convalescent COVID-19. From T cells, B-cell-depleted T cells, or PBMCs came the material, which was cDNA or gDNA.

Original handling: Using reference gene primer amplification, nucleated cell counts were estimated. Sequenced by immunoSEQ multiplex PCR; TCRdb stores in-frame clones only, minus some. V and J calls and clone size are as listed in that table; D and trimming were resolved from the DNA. Of some 670,000 clones detected, around 90% appear once; the ten largest clones hold about 0.26%. This clone was found once. The clonotype originates from a woman aged 18-29 years with acute or convalescent COVID-19. The sequenced sample consisted of peripheral blood.

The DNA of the CDR3 is TGCGCCAGCAGCTTGTACCGGACAGGGGAAAATGAAGCTTTCTTT. It yields the protein CASSLYRTGENEAFF. The rearrangement links TRBV5-1 to TRBJ1-1; 9 bases are shared with TRBD1. CDR1 and CDR2 from the germline V gene are SGHRS and YFSETQ. J gave up 7 bases and V 1 base, and 8 bases lay outside the gene matches. This CDR3 is 15 amino acids long.